The 29 T cell receptor beta chains in this list originate from one sample, sequenced in a study of T cell repertoires in cytomegalovirus infection. These TCRs are of unknown antigen specificity. TCRdb re-analysed the reads in MiXCR, keeping a single row per CDR3 protein. Of 140,000 to 150,000 distinct CDR3 sequences listed, about 32% are singletons. The source material was CD8+ T cells from cultured PBMCs, sampled from culture after CMV antigen stimulation. These TCRs come from a human donor in good health (CMV status not recorded). Some clones in this sample may be carry-over from other donors' samples.

The gene calls are TRBV2 and TRBJ2-1; TRBD2 might be the D (5 bases). The CDR3 is made up of 12 amino acids. Per germline, CDR1 SNHLY and CDR2 FYNNEI. V dropped 8 bases and J dropped 4 bases, with 9 bases sitting between them. The CDR3: CASDGEYNEQFF. The CDR3 nucleotides read TGTGCCAGCGACGGGGAGTACAATGAGCAGTTCTTC.

For this clonotype: An end of the junction does not agree with germline; a read error may underlie this. The chain links TRBV7-4 to TRBJ2-1; D may be TRBD1 (6 bases). The germline V gene has CDR1 SGHVT and CDR2 SQSDAQ. This CDR3 has 16 amino acids. The CDR3 DNA sequence: TGTGTCAGCACCACGGTGACAGGAATCTCCTACAATGAGCAGTTCTTC. This encodes CVSTTVTGISYNEQFF.

This clonotype appeared a few times. V usage is TRBV12-3 or TRBV12-4 and J usage is TRBJ1-2; D is unclear. The V and J ends lost 3 bases and 5 bases respectively, with 10 bases between them. This CDR3 is 13 amino acids long. The DNA of the CDR3 is TGTGCCAGCAGTTTCGACTCTGGGTATGGCTACACCTTC. Protein product: CASSFDSGYGYTF.

A few counts support this clonotype. A junction end diverges from the germline sequence, so it may reflect a read error. J is TRBJ2-7 and V is TRBV12-3 or TRBV12-4; 7 bases are shared with TRBD1. The CDR3 runs to 14 residues. This CDR3 is CASSLGGTDYEQYF. The CDR3 DNA is TGTGCCAGCAGCTTAGGTGGGACAGACTACGAGCAGTACTTC.

The chain links TRBV27 to TRBJ1-5; maybe TRBD1 (6 bases). The germline V gene has CDR1 MNHEY and CDR2 SMNVEV (reference sequence). CDR3 length: 14 amino acids. V lost 6 bases, J lost 5 bases, and 14 bases lay in between. The CDR3 is CASSSRDTYQPQHF. CDR3 DNA sequence: TGTGCCAGCAGCTCCCGGGACACCTATCAGCCCCAGCATTTT.

This clonotype was counted only a few times. The chain is built from TRBV27 and TRBJ2-1, with 10 bases fitting TRBD2. The CDR3 contains 14 residues. From germline, CDR1 is MNHEY and CDR2 SMNVEV (reference sequence). The J segment lost 9 bases and the V segment lost 2 bases, leaving 4 bases of the junction unmatched. The CDR3 DNA follows: TGTGCCAGCAGTTTAAAGCGGGGGGGCTCTGAGCAGTTCTTC. The encoded protein is CASSLKRGGSEQFF.

The chain joins TRBV6-5 to TRBJ2-3, with D hard to call. The CDR3 runs 15 residues. The V gene lost 6 bases and the J gene lost 1 base, with 14 bases spanning the gap. Per the germline V gene, CDR1 is MNHEY and CDR2 is SVGAGI. DNA for the CDR3: TGTGCCAGCAGGCGAACCATCCCCGGCACAGATACGCAGTATTTT. Its translation is CASRRTIPGTDTQYF.

The chain uses TRBV6-6 and TRBJ2-7; no clear D gene. Germline V gene lookup returns CDR1 MNHNY and CDR2 SVGAGI (reference sequence). The CDR3 loop spans 16 amino acids. The germline V and J ends were trimmed by 6 bases and 3 bases, with 21 bases remaining between them. CDR3 in amino acids: CASRTPAEQAFYEQYF. The CDR3 DNA reads TGTGCCAGCAGGACCCCCGCGGAGCAGGCCTTCTACGAGCAGTACTTC.

This clonotype was detected a few times. J is TRBJ2-5 and V is TRBV6-2 or TRBV6-3; no reliable D call. Trimming took 0 bases from V and 5 from J, leaving 7 bases between them. CDR1 is MNHEY and CDR2 is SVGEGT in the germline V gene. The CDR3 runs to 13 residues. The CDR3 DNA reads TGTGCCAGCAGTTACTCGAATGGTGAGACCCAGTACTTC. Protein product: CASSYSNGETQYF.

This clonotype is deemed medium-sized. This chain connects TRBV7-8 to TRBJ2-3; D not certain. Trimming pared 5 bases from V and 2 bases from J, leaving 14 bases between. The CDR3 loop spans 15 amino acids. The germline V gene has CDR1 SGHVS and CDR2 FQNEAQ. As DNA, the CDR3 is TGTGCCAGCAGCGTATACTTTTGGCCCACAGATACGCAGTATTTT. Translation: CASSVYFWPTDTQYF. Full variable domain (missing parts from reference TRBV7-8 and TRBJ2-3): GAGVSQSPRYKVAKRGQDVALRCDPISGHVSLFWYQQALGQGPEFLTYFQNEAQLDKSGLPSDRFFAERPEGSVSTLKIQRTQQEDSAVYLCASSVYFWPTDTQYFGPGTRLTVL.

This clonotype was seen ten or more times. The chain is built from TRBV19 and TRBJ2-5, with D perhaps TRBD1 (6 bases). CDR1 and CDR2 (germline): LNHDA, SQIVND (reference sequence). CDR3 length: 15 residues. Trimming took 3 bases from V and 5 from J, leaving 16 bases between them. The CDR3 nucleotides read TGTGCCAGTAGTATTCAAGCAGGGGCAGGGGAGACCCAGTACTTC. It is translated as CASSIQAGAGETQYF.

This chain joins TRBV7-2 and TRBJ2-7; 11 bases map to TRBD1. This CDR3 is 14 amino acids long. The germline V gene encodes CDR1 SGHTA and CDR2 FQGNSA. The trim removed 5 bases at V and 5 bases at J, leaving 5 bases unmatched. The CDR3 protein is CASSAWTGGHEQYF. For the CDR3, the DNA is TGTGCCAGCAGCGCGTGGACAGGGGGCCACGAGCAGTACTTC.

The CDR3 DNA is TGTGCCAGCAGCCCGGTGGGCGGGAACACTGAAGCTTTCTTT. It translates to CASSPVGGNTEAFF. The chain has TRBV16 and TRBJ1-1; D not certain. This CDR3 is built from 14 residues. Germline V gives CDR1 KGHSY, CDR2 FQNENV. V was shortened by 4 bases and J by 1 base, with 10 bases between the two germline ends.

This rearrangement joins TRBV7-4 to TRBJ2-7; D possibly corresponds to TRBD1 (6 bases). V lost 4 bases and J 2 bases, leaving 30 bases between the germline ends. Per germline, CDR1 SGHVT and CDR2 SQSDAQ. This CDR3 comprises 20 residues. CDR3 loop: CASSSSRDTENRRNPYEQYF. The CDR3 DNA is TGTGCCAGCAGCTCAAGTCGGGACACAGAAAACAGGAGGAATCCCTACGAGCAGTACTTC.

In its sample, this clonotype was seen many times. The V call is TRBV7-9, the J call TRBJ2-5; tentatively, D is TRBD1 (6 bases). The CDR3 is 15 amino acids. Per the germline V gene, CDR1 is SEHNR and CDR2 is FQNEAQ (reference sequence). The V and J ends lost 7 bases and 5 bases respectively, with 20 bases between them. The chain's CDR3 is CASTLPQGIWETQYF. CDR3 bases: TGTGCCAGCACCCTACCCCAGGGGATCTGGGAGACCCAGTACTTC.

The rearrangement joins TRBV4-2 to TRBJ2-3; D might be TRBD1 or TRBD2, each matching 5 bases. Trimming removed 4 bases at V and 6 bases at J, with 23 bases between. This CDR3 spans 17 amino acids. Per the germline V gene, CDR1 is LGHNA and CDR2 is YNFKEQ. For the CDR3, the DNA is TGTGCCAGCAGCCTCATTGGGGACCTCCGGCTTTACGATACGCAGTATTTT. It encodes CASSLIGDLRLYDTQYF.

This rearrangement joins TRBV23-1 to TRBJ2-1; 7 bases fit TRBD2. TRBV23-1 is marked as an open reading frame, function uncertain. V shed 1 base, J shed 4 bases, and the junction held 7 bases outside the gene matches. The CDR3 consists of 16 residues. In DNA, the CDR3 is TGCGCCAGCAGTCAATTAGGCGGGGGAGAGTACAATGAGCAGTTCTTC. As protein: CASSQLGGGEYNEQFF.

This clonotype has more than one count but fewer than ten. The CDR3 protein is CASSLDTRLAYEQYF. The CDR3, as DNA: TGTGCCAGCAGCCTAGACACCCGGTTAGCCTACGAGCAGTACTTC. The J gene is TRBJ2-7, the V gene TRBV7-2; no firm D call. Trimming cost V 5 bases and J 2 bases, with 16 bases left between them. The CDR3 runs 15 residues. Germline CDR1 SGHTA, CDR2 FQGNSA.

The table lists this clonotype with many counts. The chain has TRBV7-9 and TRBJ2-5, with D possibly TRBD1 on 6 matching bases. V lost 5 bases and J lost 4, with 20 bases in between. The CDR3 is 16 amino acids. CDR1 and CDR2 from the germline V gene are SEHNR and FQNEAQ (reference sequence). CDR3 in DNA: TGTGCCAGCAGCCTCCAGATGGACAGTTCAAGAGAGACCCAGTACTTC. Translated: CASSLQMDSSRETQYF. The whole variable domain, remainder taken from reference TRBV7-9 and TRBJ2-5, is DTGVSQNPRHKITKRGQNVTFRCDPISEHNRLYWYRQTLGQGPEFLTYFQNEAQLEKSRLLSDRFSAERPKGSFSTLEIQRTEQGDSAMYLCASSLQMDSSRETQYFGPGTRLLVL.

The V gene is TRBV7-6, the J gene TRBJ2-7, with TRBD2 matching over 12 bases. This CDR3 contains 14 residues. Germline V gene data show CDR1 as SGHVS and CDR2 as FNYEAQ. Trimming cost V 6 bases and J 5 bases; bases outside gene matches: 5. CDR3 sequence: CASRPSGRAHEQYF. The CDR3 region has the DNA TGTGCCAGCAGACCTAGCGGGAGGGCCCACGAGCAGTACTTC.

This clonotype was counted at least ten times. J is TRBJ2-2 and V is TRBV7-8, with 8 nucleotides matching TRBD1. CDR3 length equals 16 residues. V dropped 7 bases and J dropped 5; count of bases not matched to a gene: 12. Germline CDR1 SGHVS, CDR2 FQNEAQ. The CDR3 DNA follows: TGTGCCAGCACCCTGATTGACAGGGGTTGGACCGGGGAGCTGTTTTTT. This encodes CASTLIDRGWTGELFF.

The chain links TRBV11-1 to TRBJ1-2; 7 bases are a match to TRBD1. The germline V gene encodes CDR1 SGHAT and CDR2 FQDESV (reference sequence). The ends lost 4 bases at V and 6 bases at J; junction bases unmatched: 5. The CDR3 sequence is 13 residues long. DNA for the CDR3: TGTGCCAGCAGCTCGGGACAGCCGGATGGCTACACCTTC. Translation: CASSSGQPDGYTF.

This clonotype has a count of ten or more. The V and J genes are TRBV12-3 or TRBV12-4 and TRBJ2-3; D perhaps matches TRBD2 (6 bases). V was pared by 3 bases and J by 3 bases, with 19 bases between. The CDR3 totals 17 residues. The CDR3 sequence is CASSLSGGPLSTDTQYF. CDR3 nucleotide sequence: TGTGCCAGCAGTTTGTCCGGGGGACCCCTATCAACAGATACGCAGTATTTT.

This clonotype was detected many times. The chain employs TRBV11-2 and TRBJ2-2, with 9 bases that match TRBD1. Trimming at V came to 6 bases and at J to 5 bases, leaving 7 bases not matched to a gene. In germline, CDR1 is SGHAT, CDR2 FQNNGV. This CDR3 region has 15 residues. The CDR3, as DNA: TGTGCCAGCAGAACTACAGGGGGCGAGACCGGGGAGCTGTTTTTT. Translated, it gives CASRTTGGETGELFF. Full variable domain (rest looked up from reference TRBV11-2 and TRBJ2-2): EAGVAQSPRYKIIEKRQSVAFWCNPISGHATLYWYQQILGQGPKLLIQFQNNGVVDDSQLPKDRFSAERLKGVDSTLKIQPAKLEDSAVYLCASRTTGGETGELFFGEGSRLTVL.

J is TRBJ2-3 and V is TRBV27; D unclear. With 0 bases removed from V and 6 bases from J, the gap between germline ends came to 10 bases. Germline assignment: CDR1 MNHEY and CDR2 SMNVEV (reference sequence). The CDR3 is 14 amino acids. The CDR3 DNA sequence: TGTGCCAGCAGTTTATCGATAGGTGGGGATACGCAGTATTTT. This encodes CASSLSIGGDTQYF.

The rearrangement joins TRBV4-3 to TRBJ2-7; TRBD1 matches 11 bases. The ends lost 1 base at V and 4 bases at J; junction bases unmatched: 6. The CDR3 runs 16 residues. Germline V CDR1 and CDR2: LGHNA, YSLEER. This chain's CDR3 is CASSQVFGQGAYEQYF. CDR3 DNA: TGCGCCAGCAGCCAAGTATTTGGACAGGGGGCTTACGAGCAGTACTTC.

This clonotype has a count of ten or more. The chain employs TRBV20-1 and TRBJ1-1; a possible D gene is TRBD1 (6 bases). This CDR3 has 11 amino acids. Deletions cut 5 bases from V and 4 bases from J, with 8 bases between. Germline V lookup: CDR1 DFQATT, CDR2 SNEGSKA (reference sequence). The CDR3 nucleotides read TGCAGTGCTCCCAGGGGCACTGAAGCTTTCTTT. Translating gives CSAPRGTEAFF.

For this clonotype: One end of the junction fails to match germline, which may point to a read error. The genes are TRBV5-3 and TRBJ2-7; 9 bases line up with TRBD1. TRBV5-3 is flagged as an ORF with uncertain function. The length of the CDR3 is 16 residues. For the CDR3, the DNA is TGTGCCAGCAGCTATGCTTCGGGACAGGGATATTACGAGCAGTACTTC. Translating it yields CASSYASGQGYYEQYF.

The chain couples TRBV6-5 to TRBJ2-1; TRBD1 might be the D (7 bases). From germline, CDR1 is MNHEY and CDR2 SVGAGI. This CDR3 is 14 amino acids long. Trimming pared 6 bases from V and 9 bases from J, leaving 18 bases between. Here the CDR3 reads CASSPGGFPTEQFF. The CDR3 bases are TGTGCCAGCAGCCCAGGGGGGTTCCCGACTGAGCAGTTCTTC.